This T cell receptor (beta chain) was sequenced for a study of blood T cell repertoires in COVID-19. Study details: COVID-19 samples collected from the United States, Italy and Spain covered acute and convalescent phases. PBMCs, B-cell-depleted T cells, or T cells provided the cDNA or gDNA that made up the material.

In the original workflow: The assay estimated nucleated cells by amplifying reference gene primers. This table comes from immunoSEQ multiplex PCR, and its TCRdb copy is limited to in-frame clones, with some not included. The DNA gave D and trimming, while V, J and clone size come from that table. The sample carries about 200,000 clones, approximately 78% recorded once. Points on this clone: The sample contains more than one DNA sequence encoding this CDR3.

This sequence was found in a woman older than 75 with active or convalescent COVID-19. Sample: peripheral blood.

This CDR3 reads CASSAQNVPDYYGYTF. The CDR3, as DNA: TGTGCCAGCAGCGCCCAAAACGTTCCAGACTACTATGGCTACACCTTC. The chain carries TRBV9 and TRBJ1-2; D is uncertain. This CDR3 has 16 amino acids. Germline V gene sequence: CDR1 SGDLS, CDR2 YYNGEE. V gave up 3 bases and J gave up 3 bases, with 18 bases separating them.